This TCR beta chain was sequenced in a study of OX40 agonist ivuxolimab in advanced cancers. Findings and limits, study-wide: The average count of expanded clones was higher among CD8+ T cells than among CD4+.

Patients were excluded for autoimmune disease history or systemic immunosuppression. The protocol was immunoSEQ multiplex PCR, while the TCRdb copy is restricted to in-frame clones and leaves out a portion. The sample yields 100,000 to 150,000 clones, around 93% seen once. This clone showed up just once. Its antigen is undetermined. The same CDR3 is also encoded by other DNA sequences in this sample. The TCR sequence derives from an adult with an advanced solid tumor such as melanoma, head and neck, liver or kidney cancer. The sample in question was CD4+ or CD8+ T cells sorted from blood, obtained in a trial of the OX40 agonist ivuxolimab.

DNA for the CDR3: TGCGCCAGCAGCTTGGCCGGGGGAGGGTCTAGCGGGGGGGCAAGATCCTACGAGCAGTACTTC. It is translated as CASSLAGGGSSGGARSYEQYF. This chain uses TRBV5-1 with TRBJ2-7, with 12 nucleotides matching TRBD2. Germline V gene lookup returns CDR1 SGHRS and CDR2 YFSETQ. CDR3 size: 21 residues. J lost 1 base, V lost 0 bases, and 17 bases had no gene match.